Included here is one TCR beta chain sequence, with context. The antigen remains unidentified. V lost 2 bases to trimming and J lost 4 bases, with 21 bases between them. This CDR3 has 17 amino acids. From germline, CDR1 is MNHEY and CDR2 SVGAGI. TCRdb used MiXCR to reprocess the reads, holding one entry per CDR3 protein. The sample holds about 480,000 distinct CDR3 sequences, 30% to 35% seen once. These data belong to a study of T cell repertoires in cytomegalovirus infection. The starting material was cultured PBMCs, obtained from culture after CMV antigen stimulation. V usage is TRBV6-5 and J usage is TRBJ2-7; either TRBD1 or TRBD2 may supply D (5 bases each). This clonotype was obtained from a human donor in good health (CMV status not recorded). Some clones in this sample may be carry-over from other donors' samples. CDR3 sequence (DNA): TGTGCCAGCAGTTACCCGACTGGGGGATCGAATATTTACGAGCAGTACTTC. Amino acid sequence: CASSYPTGGSNIYEQYF.